The next 26 T cell receptor beta chains were all read from a single sample in a study of T cell changes during pregnancy in multiple sclerosis. Profiled with immunoSEQ multiplex PCR; TCRdb holds only in-frame clones, not every one. Of about 110,000 clones listed, 75% to 95% are singletons. The specimen was peripheral blood, collected before pregnancy. These receptors originate from a female donor with multiple sclerosis, enrolled in a pregnancy study.

The chain recombines TRBV5-1 with TRBJ1-2; 7 bases are a match to TRBD1. Unmatched junction bases numbered 18, after V lost 4 bases and J lost 6 bases. The germline V gene encodes CDR1 SGHRS and CDR2 YFSETQ. The CDR3 is 17 residues long. CDR3 amino acids: CASSRGDSVITTDGYTF. DNA of the CDR3: TGCGCCAGCAGCCGTGGGGACAGCGTTATAACGACGGATGGCTACACCTTC.

The CDR3 coding sequence is TGTGCCACCAGCAGTCGGACTAGCGGGAGCAATGAGCAGTTCTTC. Translation: CATSSRTSGSNEQFF. The chain carries TRBV15 and TRBJ2-1; 13 bases fit TRBD2. The V gene end was trimmed by 3 bases and the J gene end by 6 bases; junction bases not matched to a gene: 2. The germline V gene has CDR1 LNHNV and CDR2 YYDKDF (reference sequence). CDR3 length: 15 amino acids.

The rearrangement joins TRBV19 to TRBJ1-1; 9 bases agree with TRBD1. Trimming at V came to 6 bases and at J to 5 bases, leaving 10 bases not matched to a gene. The CDR3 is made up of 15 amino acids. CDR1 and CDR2 from the germline V gene are LNHDA and SQIVND (reference sequence). CDR3 bases: TGTGCCAGTAGCTTTTGGGGACAGGGCGGTACTGAAGCTTTCTTT. Translating gives CASSFWGQGGTEAFF.

The J gene is TRBJ2-1, the V gene TRBV6-1, with 9 bases that match TRBD2. Germline V gene sequence: CDR1 MNHNS, CDR2 SASEGT. This CDR3 has 13 amino acids. V was clipped by 2 bases and J by 10 bases; unmatched bases: 3. The CDR3, as DNA: TGTGCCAGCAGTGAACTAGCGGGGCGGGAGCAGTTCTTC. Protein sequence: CASSELAGREQFF.

This chain links TRBV27 with TRBJ2-1, with 12 bases that match TRBD2. Germline loops: CDR1 MNHEY, CDR2 SMNVEV (reference sequence). The CDR3 consists of 16 residues. Trimming removed 0 bases from V and 8 bases from J; junction bases left unmatched: 5. CDR3 amino acids: CASSLSVTSGSYEQFF. For the CDR3, the DNA is TGTGCCAGCAGTTTATCGGTGACTAGCGGGAGTTATGAGCAGTTCTTC.

The genes are TRBV6-5 and TRBJ1-1; D is perhaps TRBD1 (6 bases). CDR1 is MNHEY and CDR2 is SVGAGI in the germline V gene. The CDR3 is made up of 14 amino acids. V was shortened by 2 bases and J by 5 bases, with 12 bases between the two germline ends. The CDR3 here is CASSYGQGLTEAFF. DNA for the CDR3: TGTGCCAGCAGTTACGGGCAGGGGTTAACTGAAGCTTTCTTT.

The rearrangement links TRBV28 to TRBJ1-2; a possible D gene is TRBD1 (5 bases). The germline V gene has CDR1 MDHEN and CDR2 SYDVKM. The CDR3 is made up of 12 amino acids. The V end was cut by 7 bases, the J end by 4 bases, with 10 bases between. CDR3 sequence (DNA): TGTGCCAGCATAGGGCAGGGCTATGGCTACACCTTC. Encoded protein: CASIGQGYGYTF.

This chain uses TRBV11-1 with TRBJ2-1; TRBD2 agrees at 7 bases. CDR3 size: 14 residues. V lost 5 bases to trimming and J lost 8 bases; unmatched junction nucleotides: 9. CDR1 SGHAT and CDR2 FQDESV come from the germline V gene (reference sequence). CDR3 amino acids: CASSRDYVSDEQFF. Here the CDR3 DNA reads TGTGCCAGCAGCCGGGACTACGTATCCGATGAGCAGTTCTTC.

This clone has just one count. The rearrangement links TRBV5-1 to TRBJ2-1; a weak D match, TRBD1 (6 bases). The V end was cut by 4 bases, the J end by 8 bases, with 16 bases between. Germline-derived CDR1 and CDR2 are SGHRS and YFSETQ. CDR3 size: 14 residues. CDR3 residues: CASSLRQVSDEQFF. In DNA form, the CDR3 reads TGCGCCAGCAGCCTCCGACAGGTGTCCGATGAGCAGTTCTTC.

This sequence joins TRBV4-1 and TRBJ2-7; a weak D match, TRBD2 (5 bases). The germline V gene encodes CDR1 MGHRA and CDR2 YSYEKL. V was shortened by 0 bases and J by 2 bases, with 11 bases between the two germline ends. This CDR3 spans 15 amino acids. CDR3 DNA sequence: TGCGCCAGCAGCCAAGATCTGGACGGGACCTACGAGCAGTACTTC. This translates into CASSQDLDGTYEQYF.

The chain couples TRBV7-6 to TRBJ1-4; D remains unclear. V was pared by 5 bases and J by 10 bases, with 14 bases between. Looked up from germline, CDR1 is SGHVS and CDR2 is FNYEAQ. The CDR3 has 13 residues. The CDR3, as DNA: TGTGCCAGCAGCCGAGACGCATCGGGAAAACTGTTTTTT. Protein: CASSRDASGKLFF.

The rearrangement joins TRBV7-9 to TRBJ2-2; TRBD2 matches 15 bases. Per germline, CDR1 SEHNR and CDR2 FQNEAQ (reference sequence). This CDR3 has 19 residues. J gave up 2 bases and V 2 bases, and 6 bases lay outside the gene matches. This CDR3 is CASSLRGTSGRTNTGELFF. For the CDR3, the DNA is TGTGCCAGCAGCTTACGTGGGACTAGCGGGAGGACCAACACCGGGGAGCTGTTTTTT.

The chain uses TRBV5-1 and TRBJ2-1; perhaps TRBD2 as D (5 bases). Germline V gene data show CDR1 as SGHRS and CDR2 as YFSETQ. This CDR3 is 15 amino acids long. V gave up 1 base and J gave up 4 bases, with 12 bases separating them. CDR3 protein: CASSLRDLTYNEQFF. The CDR3 nucleotides are TGCGCCAGCAGCTTGCGGGATTTAACATACAATGAGCAGTTCTTC.

V gene TRBV9 combines with J gene TRBJ1-4; D not certain. Germline values: CDR1 SGDLS, CDR2 YYNGEE. The CDR3 contains 16 residues. The ends were cut back, 0 bases at V and 5 bases at J, with 14 bases in the middle. CDR3 bases: TGTGCCAGCAGCGTAGCTCGAGCAGGCAAGAATGAAAAACTGTTTTTT. It is translated as CASSVARAGKNEKLFF.

The chain carries TRBV5-1 and TRBJ2-6; 7 positions match TRBD1. Germline V lookup: CDR1 SGHRS, CDR2 YFSETQ. This CDR3 contains 17 residues. V lost 2 bases to trimming and J lost 0 bases; unmatched junction nucleotides: 5. The CDR3, as DNA: TGCGCCAGCAGCTTACCGGGACAGAGCTCTGGGGCCAACGTCCTGACTTTC. Translated, it gives CASSLPGQSSGANVLTF.

The V and J genes are TRBV18 and TRBJ2-7; 10 bases align to TRBD2. The CDR3 consists of 16 residues. Per the germline V gene, CDR1 is KGHSH and CDR2 is LQKENI. J gave up 3 bases and V 3 bases, and 8 bases lay outside the gene matches. The CDR3 loop reads CASSPGSGRKLYEQYF. The CDR3 DNA is TGTGCCAGCTCACCTGGTAGCGGGAGGAAACTCTACGAGCAGTACTTC.

The table lists this clone with a count of one. This rearrangement joins TRBV19 to TRBJ2-5; TRBD1 agrees at 10 bases. CDR1 and CDR2 (germline): LNHDA, SQIVND (reference sequence). This CDR3 contains 15 residues. The junction had 8 bases not matched to a gene; V was cut back by 5 bases and J by 5 bases. As DNA, the CDR3 is TGTGCCAGTAGTGTCGGGACAGGGGAGGGGGAGACCCAGTACTTC. The encoded protein is CASSVGTGEGETQYF. Looking up the rest from reference TRBV19 and TRBJ2-5 gives the full variable domain: DGGITQSPKYLFRKEGQNVTLSCEQNLNHDAMYWYRQDPGQGLRLIYYSQIVNDFQKGDIAEGYSVSREKKESFPLTVTSAQKNPTAFYLCASSVGTGEGETQYFGPGTRLLVL.

The rearrangement joins TRBV11-2 to TRBJ1-1; D call uncertain. Germline V gene data show CDR1 as SGHAT and CDR2 as FQNNGV. The CDR3 has 18 residues. The V end lost 5 bases, the J end lost 3 bases, and 25 bases lay between the germline ends. CDR3 sequence (DNA): TGTGCCAGCAGCCCCCGGGCCAGGAGGAGGATAGAAGACACTGAAGCTTTCTTT. Translating it yields CASSPRARRRIEDTEAFF. Combining the CDR3 with reference TRBV11-2 and TRBJ1-1 gives the whole variable domain EAGVAQSPRYKIIEKRQSVAFWCNPISGHATLYWYQQILGQGPKLLIQFQNNGVVDDSQLPKDRFSAERLKGVDSTLKIQPAKLEDSAVYLCASSPRARRRIEDTEAFFGQGTRLTVV.

This clone was recorded only once. The chain employs TRBV12-5 and TRBJ2-7; TRBD2 matches 8 bases. CDR1 is LGHNT, CDR2 FRNRAP, per germline. V dropped 3 bases and J dropped 5; count of bases not matched to a gene: 12. The CDR3 is 16 residues long. In nucleotides, the CDR3 is TGTGCTAGTGGTTTTAGAGCGGGAGCCCCTCCGCACGAGCAGTACTTC. Encoded protein: CASGFRAGAPPHEQYF.

The chain links TRBV27 to TRBJ2-1, with TRBD1 as a possible D gene (6 bases). The length of the CDR3 is 14 residues. Germline assignment: CDR1 MNHEY and CDR2 SMNVEV (reference sequence). The V end lost 5 bases, the J end lost 7 bases, and 15 bases lay between the germline ends. CDR3 coding DNA: TGTGCCAGCAGTACAATCCACGGGACAAATGAGCAGTTCTTC. This encodes CASSTIHGTNEQFF.

The chain is built from TRBV11-1 and TRBJ2-7; 9 bases agree with TRBD2. This CDR3 is built from 14 residues. CDR1 and CDR2 (germline): SGHAT, FQDESV (reference sequence). With 8 bases clipped from V and 5 bases from J, the junction kept 10 bases outside the gene matches. CDR3 sequence: CASRLISGSHEQYF. As DNA, the CDR3 is TGTGCCAGCCGGTTAATTAGCGGGAGTCACGAGCAGTACTTC.

This rearrangement joins TRBV27 to TRBJ1-6, with TRBD1 as a possible D gene (6 bases). The CDR3 is 16 residues long. Trimming cost V 2 bases and J 2 bases, with 10 bases left between them. Germline values: CDR1 MNHEY, CDR2 SMNVEV (reference sequence). The CDR3 DNA is TGTGCCAGCAGTTTAAGGGGGAAGGCCTATAATTCACCCCTCCACTTT. Translation gives CASSLRGKAYNSPLHF.

The chain couples TRBV4-2 to TRBJ2-3; 9 nucleotides agree with TRBD2. V trimming: 4 bases; J trimming: 4 bases; junction bases outside the gene matches: 6. CDR1 and CDR2 from the germline V gene are LGHNA and YNFKEQ. The CDR3 sequence is 15 residues long. The CDR3 DNA reads TGTGCCAGCAGCCCCGGCGAGCGGGAGGCAGATACGCAGTATTTT. As protein: CASSPGEREADTQYF.

The chain uses TRBV5-4 and TRBJ2-1; D possibly corresponds to TRBD2 (7 bases). Germline CDR1 is SGHNT and CDR2 is YYREEE (reference sequence). The V gene lost 4 bases and the J gene lost 8 bases, with 19 bases spanning the gap. This CDR3 region has 15 residues. CDR3 sequence reads: CASSPRGGREYEQFF. The CDR3 region has the DNA TGTGCCAGCAGCCCGCGAGGGGGGCGGGAGTATGAGCAGTTCTTC.

The chain is built from TRBV2 and TRBJ2-4, with no clear D. CDR1 and CDR2 (germline): SNHLY, FYNNEI. Trimming took 2 bases from V and 0 from J, leaving 11 bases between them. This CDR3 spans 16 amino acids. CDR3 sequence reads: CASSELKAEAKNIQYF. The CDR3 DNA reads as TGTGCCAGCAGTGAACTGAAGGCGGAAGCCAAAAACATTCAGTACTTC.

The chain joins TRBV28 to TRBJ2-2; D is uncertain. The germline V gene has CDR1 MDHEN and CDR2 SYDVKM. V lost 6 bases, J lost 5 bases, and 10 bases lay in between. The length of the CDR3 is 13 residues. The CDR3 region is CASSSVLTGELFF. CDR3 bases: TGTGCCAGCAGCTCTGTCCTTACCGGGGAGCTGTTTTTT.